This record covers a single TCR beta chain. The sample is drawn from a study of blood T cell repertoires in COVID-19. About the research overall: Samples taken during acute and convalescent COVID-19 were collected in the United States, Italy and Spain.

The V and J ends lost 3 bases and 1 base respectively, with 12 bases between them. Germline CDR1 SEHNR, CDR2 FQNEAQ (reference sequence). The length of the CDR3 is 15 residues. The protocol was immunoSEQ multiplex PCR, while the TCRdb copy is restricted to in-frame clones and leaves out a portion. The sample gives approximately 200,000 clones, 87% of which show up once; approximately 6.2% is in the top ten. Sequencing was carried out using peripheral blood. This TCR was sampled from a man in his sixties who had recovered from COVID-19. The chain recombines TRBV7-9 with TRBJ1-1; perhaps TRBD1 as D (5 bases). CDR3 sequence (DNA): TGTGCCAGCAGCTTCCAGGGAACGACGAACACTGAAGCTTTCTTT. The encoded protein is CASSFQGTTNTEAFF.